The T cell receptor (beta chain) under discussion was sequenced for a study of CD8+CD57+ T cells in acquired aplastic anemia. Study information: DNA from sorted CD4+ and CD8+ cells averaged approximately 3.5 ug.

General study results and limits: About 27 shared CD8+ CDR3s appeared highly expressed within patients' immunodominant clones. Patients showed no significant difference from controls in CD8+ Simpson's diversity.

Remarks on this clonotype: Its specificity is unknown.

Individuals selected for sequencing had exhibited CD8+CD57+ cell expansion on flow cytometry. Sampling of blood occurred while the patients had still received no therapy. Using genomic DNA as the template, TCR beta VDJ and CDR3 profiling was carried out. TCRdb redid the calling of the reads with MiXCR, one entry per CDR3 protein. The sample records some 92,000 distinct CDR3 sequences, 55% to 70% being singletons. V trimming: 0 bases; J trimming: 5 bases; junction bases outside the gene matches: 0. CDR1 is SGHTA and CDR2 is FQGTGA in the germline V gene. This CDR3 is built from 14 residues. The sequenced sample was sorted CD4+, CD8+, or CD8+CD57+ T cells (not recorded which) from PBMCs. This TCR came from a human donor with aplastic anemia. The chain uses TRBV7-3 and TRBJ2-2, with 7 positions matching TRBD2. CDR3 loop: CASSLTRGTGELFF. CDR3 nucleotides: TGTGCCAGCAGCTTAACGCGGGGGACCGGGGAGCTGTTTTTT.